The source of this TCR beta chain is a study of shared clonotypes between healthy human individuals. Profiling relied on immunoSEQ multiplex PCR, and the TCRdb table lists in-frame clones only, not all of them. The table lists about 2 million clones, about 95% of them singletons, with 0.85% to 1.2% in the top ten. CD8 cells regarded as naive lacked CD45RO, were positively chosen for CCR7, and omitted terminally differentiated effector memory CD45RA+ cells. The V gene's germline CDR1 is LGHNA and CDR2 YNFKEQ. V lost 0 bases, J lost 0 bases, and 14 bases lay in between. This CDR3 comprises 18 residues.

Sequenced: naive CD8+ T cells sorted from blood. The TCR comes from a man between 18 and 35 years old in good health. The rearrangement joins TRBV4-2 to TRBJ1-4; D remains unclear. Here the CDR3 DNA reads TGTGCCAGCAGCCAAGATCCTCCCCAGGAAGCAACTAATGAAAAACTGTTTTTT. Translation gives CASSQDPPQEATNEKLFF.